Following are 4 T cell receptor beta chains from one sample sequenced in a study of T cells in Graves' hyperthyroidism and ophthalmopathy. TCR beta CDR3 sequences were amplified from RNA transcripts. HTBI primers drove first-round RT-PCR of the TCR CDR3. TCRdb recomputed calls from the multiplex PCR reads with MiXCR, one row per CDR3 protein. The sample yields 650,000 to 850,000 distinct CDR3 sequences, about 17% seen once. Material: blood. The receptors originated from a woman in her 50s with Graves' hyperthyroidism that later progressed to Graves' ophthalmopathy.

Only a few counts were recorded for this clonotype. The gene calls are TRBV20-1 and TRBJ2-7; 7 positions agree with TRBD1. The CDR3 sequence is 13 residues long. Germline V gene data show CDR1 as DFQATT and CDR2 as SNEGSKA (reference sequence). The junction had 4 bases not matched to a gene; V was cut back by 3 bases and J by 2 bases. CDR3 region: CSASGDRAYEQYF. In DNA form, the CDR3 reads TGCAGTGCTAGTGGGGACAGAGCCTACGAGCAGTACTTC.

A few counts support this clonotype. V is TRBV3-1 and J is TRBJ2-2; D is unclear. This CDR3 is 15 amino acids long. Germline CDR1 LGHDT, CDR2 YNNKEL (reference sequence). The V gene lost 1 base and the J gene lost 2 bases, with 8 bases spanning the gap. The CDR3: CASSQGHSNTGELFF. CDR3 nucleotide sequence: TGTGCCAGCAGCCAAGGTCACAGTAACACCGGGGAGCTGTTTTTT.

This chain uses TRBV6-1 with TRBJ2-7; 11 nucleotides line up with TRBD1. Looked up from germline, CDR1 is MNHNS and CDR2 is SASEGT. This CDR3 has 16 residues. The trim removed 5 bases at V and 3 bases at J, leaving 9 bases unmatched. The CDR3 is CASSPPGQGVFYEQYF. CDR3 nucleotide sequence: TGTGCCAGCAGTCCGCCGGGACAGGGGGTGTTCTACGAGCAGTACTTC.

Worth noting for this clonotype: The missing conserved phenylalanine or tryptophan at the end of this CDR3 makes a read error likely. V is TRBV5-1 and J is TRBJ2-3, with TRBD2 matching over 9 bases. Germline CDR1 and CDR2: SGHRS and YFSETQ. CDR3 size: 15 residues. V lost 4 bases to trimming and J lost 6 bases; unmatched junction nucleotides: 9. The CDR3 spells CASSILAAGGDTQYS. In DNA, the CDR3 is TGCGCCAGCAGCATACTAGCGGCGGGGGGGGATACGCAGTATTCT.